The 21 T cell receptor beta chains reported below all come from one sample, sequenced in a study of T cells in Graves' hyperthyroidism and ophthalmopathy. From RNA transcripts, TCR beta CDR3 regions were amplified. Initially, a first-round RT-PCR of the TCR CDR3 employed the HTBI primer set. In TCRdb, the multiplex PCR reads were re-called with MiXCR into one record per CDR3 protein. This sample has fewer than 350,000 distinct CDR3 sequences, with around a sixth found just once. Material: blood. Every receptor here comes from a woman in her 50s with Graves' hyperthyroidism.

The chain joins TRBV6-2 or TRBV6-3 to TRBJ2-7; no reliable D call. Germline loops: CDR1 MNHEY, CDR2 SVGEGT. With 2 bases removed from V and 3 bases from J, the gap between germline ends came to 8 bases. The CDR3 runs to 13 residues. This CDR3 is CASSYGYNYEQYF. DNA for the CDR3: TGTGCCAGCAGTTACGGCTACAACTACGAGCAGTACTTC.

The chain combines TRBV6-1 with TRBJ1-3; 7 positions match TRBD1. CDR1 and CDR2 (germline): MNHNS, SASEGT. After removal of 6 bases from V and 3 bases from J, the junction contained 11 bases not matched to a gene. The CDR3 consists of 16 residues. The CDR3 is CASSDRGQLLGNTIYF. Written as DNA, the CDR3 is TGTGCCAGCAGCGACCGGGGACAGCTTCTTGGAAACACCATATATTTT.

This clonotype was seen repeatedly, ten times or more. The chain is built from TRBV18 and TRBJ2-7; D gene ambiguous. The germline V and J ends were trimmed by 5 bases and 0 bases, with 11 bases remaining between them. The CDR3 is made up of 14 amino acids. Germline CDR1 is KGHSH and CDR2 is LQKENI. CDR3 bases: TGTGCCAGCTCAACAGACCCGAACTCCTACGAGCAGTACTTC. Translating it yields CASSTDPNSYEQYF.

The chain has TRBV6-1 and TRBJ2-2; 8 bases fit TRBD1. The germline gives CDR1 MNHNS, CDR2 SASEGT. The V and J ends lost 7 bases and 1 base, in that order; junction bases with no gene match: 5. The length of the CDR3 is 15 residues. The CDR3: CASNDGTGNTGELFF. The DNA for the CDR3 is TGTGCCAGCAATGACGGGACAGGGAACACCGGGGAGCTGTTTTTT.

Ten or more counts support this clonotype. The V call is TRBV2, the J call TRBJ1-1; 7 nucleotides match TRBD1. Germline CDR1 SNHLY, CDR2 FYNNEI. Trimming cost V 6 bases and J 4 bases; bases outside gene matches: 5. There are 13 residues in the CDR3. CDR3 protein: CASRTTGSTEAFF. The CDR3 region has the DNA TGTGCCAGCAGGACGACAGGGAGCACTGAAGCTTTCTTT. The full variable domain, in which reference TRBV2 and TRBJ1-1 provide the parts outside the CDR3, is EPEVTQTPSHQVTQMGQEVILRCVPISNHLYFYWYRQILGQKVEFLVSFYNNEISEKSEIFDDQFSVERPDGSNFTLKIRSTKLEDSAMYFCASRTTGSTEAFFGQGTRLTVV.

A single count supports this clonotype. The chain employs TRBV20-1 and TRBJ2-7, with D perhaps matching TRBD2 (7 bases). Germline V lookup: CDR1 DFQATT, CDR2 SNEGSKA (reference sequence). Trimming took off 6 bases at V and 7 bases at J, with 16 bases between the two ends. This CDR3 has 12 residues. In nucleotides, the CDR3 is TGCAGTGCCAAGGGGGGGGCGGGGGAGCAGTACGTC. Translated, it gives CSAKGGAGEQYV.

The CDR3 spells CASSQVWASTDTQYF. CDR3 nucleotide sequence: TGCGCCAGCAGCCAAGTATGGGCTAGCACAGATACGCAGTATTTT. The chain uses TRBV4-1 and TRBJ2-3; D is unresolved. V dropped 1 base and J dropped 0 bases, with 8 bases sitting between them. The CDR3 runs to 15 residues. CDR1 and CDR2 (germline): MGHRA, YSYEKL.

This clonotype occurred a few times. The chain carries TRBV9 and TRBJ2-5; D may correspond to TRBD1 or TRBD2 (6 bases each). Trimming pared 7 bases from V and 2 bases from J, leaving 18 bases between. Germline V gene data show CDR1 as SGDLS and CDR2 as YYNGEE. The CDR3 loop spans 15 amino acids. DNA for the CDR3: TGTGCCAGCGGTACTACAGGGACTCCTCAAGAGACCCAGTACTTC. It codes for CASGTTGTPQETQYF.

The V and J genes are TRBV12-3 or TRBV12-4 and TRBJ2-1, with 9 bases fitting TRBD1. The CDR3 sequence is 15 residues long. J was trimmed by 7 bases and V by 3 bases; bases with no gene match: 7. The CDR3 nucleotides are TGTGCCAGCAGTTTCACCGGGACAGGGACGAATGAGCAGTTCTTC. Protein: CASSFTGTGTNEQFF.

This sequence joins TRBV5-1 and TRBJ1-4; no reliable D call. Germline V CDR1 and CDR2: SGHRS, YFSETQ. The CDR3 totals 14 residues. Between the trimmed V and J ends, which lost 3 bases and 5 bases, there was a span of 11 bases. CDR3: CASSSGFGNEKLFF. The CDR3 bases are TGCGCCAGCAGCTCGGGATTCGGGAATGAAAAACTGTTTTTT. Full variable domain (missing parts from reference TRBV5-1 and TRBJ1-4): KAGVTQTPRYLIKTRGQQVTLSCSPISGHRSVSWYQQTPGQGLQFLFEYFSETQRNKGNFPGRFSGRQFSNSRSEMNVSTLELGDSALYLCASSSGFGNEKLFFGSGTQLSVL.

This clonotype came up many times. V and J are TRBV27 and TRBJ1-1; D is ambiguous. Germline V gene data show CDR1 as MNHEY and CDR2 as SMNVEV (reference sequence). The CDR3 contains 15 residues. V lost 0 bases to trimming and J lost 4 bases, with 12 bases between them. CDR3 sequence (DNA): TGTGCCAGCAGTTTATCGCTGGGGAACCCCACTGAAGCTTTCTTT. Translating it yields CASSLSLGNPTEAFF.

This clonotype was detected many times. V gene TRBV5-1 combines with J gene TRBJ1-4; 10 positions match TRBD1. Germline CDR1 SGHRS, CDR2 YFSETQ. The CDR3 has 16 residues. Losses at the gene ends were 4 bases for V and 0 bases for J; bases not matched to a gene: 3. The CDR3, as DNA: TGCGCCAGCAGCGGGACAGGGGACGCAACTAATGAAAAACTGTTTTTT. Protein: CASSGTGDATNEKLFF.

The V gene is TRBV5-4, the J gene TRBJ1-1; TRBD1 matches 9 bases. CDR3 length: 14 residues. After removal of 4 bases from V and 7 bases from J, the junction contained 8 bases not matched to a gene. CDR1 and CDR2 (germline): SGHNT, YYREEE (reference sequence). The CDR3 bases are TGTGCCAGCAGCCCCCCGGGACAGGGCGTTGAAGCTTTCTTT. This codes for CASSPPGQGVEAFF.

This clonotype was detected many times. The rearrangement joins TRBV3-1 to TRBJ2-1; 10 bases are a match to TRBD2. Germline V gene lookup returns CDR1 LGHDT and CDR2 YNNKEL (reference sequence). The CDR3 contains 16 residues. V shed 2 bases and J 6 bases; nucleotides not matched to a gene: 7. The CDR3 is CASSQLSGGAPNEQFF. CDR3 DNA sequence: TGTGCCAGCAGCCAATTAAGCGGGGGGGCCCCCAATGAGCAGTTCTTC.

The chain has TRBV18 and TRBJ2-5; 8 bases align to TRBD1. The CDR3 sequence is 16 residues long. Germline V lookup: CDR1 KGHSH, CDR2 LQKENI. V trimming: 2 bases; J trimming: 1 base; junction bases outside the gene matches: 6. CDR3 in DNA: TGTGCCAGCTCACCAGGGGCCGGGACAGGCCAAGAGACCCAGTACTTC. Protein product: CASSPGAGTGQETQYF.

The sample holds a few counts of this clonotype. This chain links TRBV28 with TRBJ2-5; TRBD2 aligns across 16 bases. There are 16 residues in the CDR3. Losses at the gene ends were 6 bases for V and 5 bases for J; bases not matched to a gene: 6. Germline CDR1 reads MDHEN; CDR2 reads SYDVKM. The CDR3 nucleotides are TGTGCCAGCAGGGCAGCGGGACTAGCGGGAGGGGAGACCCAGTACTTC. It translates to CASRAAGLAGGETQYF.

The rearrangement links TRBV29-1 to TRBJ2-7, with a weak D call TRBD1 (6 bases). Looked up from germline, CDR1 is SQVTM and CDR2 is ANQGSEA. Between the trimmed V and J ends, which lost 3 bases and 2 bases, there was a span of 8 bases. This CDR3 is 12 amino acids long. The CDR3 loop reads CSVEDSAYEQYF. The CDR3 nucleotides read TGCAGCGTTGAGGACAGCGCCTACGAGCAGTACTTC.

This clonotype was counted ten times or more. This chain uses TRBV7-2 with TRBJ2-7; 8 bases align to TRBD2. V trimming: 6 bases; J trimming: 3 bases; junction bases outside the gene matches: 7. The germline gives CDR1 SGHTA, CDR2 FQGNSA. This CDR3 is built from 14 residues. CDR3 DNA: TGTGCCAGCAGACCGTCGGGGGGGAGCTACGAGCAGTACTTC. Encoded protein: CASRPSGGSYEQYF.

A few counts support this clonotype. The J gene is TRBJ1-5, the V gene TRBV10-1; D remains unclear. The length of the CDR3 is 13 residues. V was trimmed by 4 bases and J by 2 bases, leaving 6 bases between them. CDR1 WNHNN and CDR2 SYGVQD come from the germline V gene (reference sequence). The CDR3 DNA reads TGCGCCAGCAGTGCCAGTGGCAATCAGCCCCAGCATTTT. Translating gives CASSASGNQPQHF.

This clonotype was seen repeatedly, ten times or more. The CDR3, as DNA: TGTGCCAGCAGGGACAGGGGGCGGGGTAGTCAGCCCCAGCATTTT. This encodes CASRDRGRGSQPQHF. This chain joins TRBV28 and TRBJ1-5; 11 bases are shared with TRBD1. The CDR3 contains 15 residues. Unmatched junction bases numbered 7, after V lost 6 bases and J lost 6 bases. Germline V lookup: CDR1 MDHEN, CDR2 SYDVKM.

This clonotype was seen a handful of times. V and J are TRBV5-6 and TRBJ1-4; D not resolved. Germline V gene data show CDR1 as SGHDT and CDR2 as YYEEEE. V shed 3 bases and J shed 3 bases, with 12 bases lying between them. This CDR3 has 15 residues. The CDR3 nucleotides are TGTGCCAGCAGCTCCACGGTGGAGGCTAATGAAAAACTGTTTTTT. It is translated as CASSSTVEANEKLFF.